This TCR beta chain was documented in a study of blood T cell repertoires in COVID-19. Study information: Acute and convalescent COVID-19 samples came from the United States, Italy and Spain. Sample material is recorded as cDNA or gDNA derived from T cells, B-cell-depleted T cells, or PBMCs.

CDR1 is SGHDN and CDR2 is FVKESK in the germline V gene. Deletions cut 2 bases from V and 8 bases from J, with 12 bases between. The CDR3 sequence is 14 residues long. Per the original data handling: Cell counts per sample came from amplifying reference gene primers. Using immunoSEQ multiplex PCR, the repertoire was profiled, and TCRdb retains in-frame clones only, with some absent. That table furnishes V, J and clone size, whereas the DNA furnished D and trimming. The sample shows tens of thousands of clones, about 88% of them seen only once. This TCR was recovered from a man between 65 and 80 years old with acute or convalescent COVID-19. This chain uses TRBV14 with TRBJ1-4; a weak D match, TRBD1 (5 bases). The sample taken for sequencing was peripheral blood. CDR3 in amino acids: CASSQRGVREKLFF. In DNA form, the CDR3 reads TGTGCCAGCAGCCAACGGGGGGTTCGCGAAAAACTGTTTTTT.